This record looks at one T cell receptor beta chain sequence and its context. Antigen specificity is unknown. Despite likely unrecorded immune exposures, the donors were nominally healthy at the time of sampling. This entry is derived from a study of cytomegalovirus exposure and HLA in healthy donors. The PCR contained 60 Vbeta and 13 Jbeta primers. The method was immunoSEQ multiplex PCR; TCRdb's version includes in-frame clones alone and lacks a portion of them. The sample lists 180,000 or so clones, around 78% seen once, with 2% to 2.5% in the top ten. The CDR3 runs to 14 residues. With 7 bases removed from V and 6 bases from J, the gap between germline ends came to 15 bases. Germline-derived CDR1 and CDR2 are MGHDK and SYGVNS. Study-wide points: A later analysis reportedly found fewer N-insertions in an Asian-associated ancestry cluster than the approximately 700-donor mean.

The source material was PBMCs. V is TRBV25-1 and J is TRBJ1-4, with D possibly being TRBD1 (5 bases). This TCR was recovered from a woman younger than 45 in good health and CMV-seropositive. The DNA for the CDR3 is TGTGCCAGCATCGGAGCAGGCAGGGATGAAAAACTGTTTTTT. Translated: CASIGAGRDEKLFF.